This entry describes one TCR beta chain. Its specificity is not known. Deep level was the assay's run setting. Produced via immunoSEQ multiplex PCR; TCRdb's table is partial and in-frame only. The data show hundreds of thousands of clones, roughly 72% seen once. The healthy adult donors were HIV-negative and reported no recent acute infections or vaccinations. The entry originates in a study of shared clonotypes between healthy human individuals. The CDR3 contains 15 residues. Germline CDR1 SGHDT, CDR2 YYEEEE. Trimming took 9 bases from V and 1 from J, leaving 17 bases between them. Study-wide results and caveats: Clonotype sharing among the donors was expected to vary with sequencing depth.

This TCR derives from a woman aged 25-40 years in good health. The rearrangement uses TRBV5-6 and TRBJ2-1; possibly TRBD2 for D (5 bases). Input material: memory CD4+ T cells sorted from blood. Subset indicated: CD45RA-negative fraction. CDR3 nucleotide sequence: TGTGCCACATCCCAGTACGAGGGTTCCTACAATGAGCAGTTCTTC. It specifies CATSQYEGSYNEQFF.